The clone carrying this TCR beta chain was observed a single time. Its antigen is still unknown. The data originate from a study of OX40 agonist ivuxolimab in advanced cancers. On the study more broadly: The patients' treatment was ivuxolimab, an agonistic anti-OX40 (CD134) antibody.

Study-level results: The study observed clonal expansion of CD4+ and CD8+ blood T cells by week 6 at 0.1 to 3.0 mg/kg.

Clones were sequenced by immunoSEQ multiplex PCR, and TCRdb holds only the in-frame ones, with some missing. This table has 60,000 or so clones, over 80% appearing once. The clonotype was recovered from an adult with an advanced solid tumor such as melanoma, head and neck, liver or kidney cancer. Sequencing used CD4+ or CD8+ T cells sorted from blood, obtained in a trial of the OX40 agonist ivuxolimab.

The CDR3 region is CAISEASAGAKETQYF. For the CDR3, the DNA is TGTGCCATCAGTGAGGCAAGTGCGGGAGCAAAAGAGACCCAGTACTTC. The chain is built from TRBV10-3 and TRBJ2-5; TRBD2 agrees at 7 bases. Germline V gives CDR1 ENHRY, CDR2 SYGVKD. There are 16 residues in the CDR3. V lost 2 bases and J lost 3; bases outside the gene matches: 9.